A selection of T cell receptor beta chains follows, all from one sample in a study of type 1 and type 2 diabetes patients. TCRdb re-analysed the multiplex PCR reads in MiXCR, keeping a single row per CDR3 protein. The repertoire holds some 250,000 distinct CDR3 sequences, around 47% seen once, with roughly 13% in the top ten. Sequenced input: peripheral blood mononuclear cells (PBMCs). These receptors were taken from a man aged 18 to 30 with type 2 diabetes. CDR3s include the opening cysteine and the closing phenylalanine or tryptophan. D genes are given only for firm matches. Clone size is shown for a subset of rows, as once, few, many or a class of expanded clone.

v_gene	abundance	j_gene	d_gene	CDR3nt	CDR3aa
TRBV6-1	-	TRBJ1-6	-	TGTGCCAGCAGTGAATCTAATATTTCACCCCTCCACTTT	CASSESNISPLHF
TRBV10-2	-	TRBJ1-2	-	TGCGCCAGCAGTGGGTCGGCAAGGAACTATGGCTACACCTTC	CASSGSARNYGYTF
TRBV4-3	-	TRBJ2-7	-	TGCGCCAGCAGCCAAGCAGGGACCTACGAGCAGTACTTC	CASSQAGTYEQYF
TRBV19	-	TRBJ2-3	-	TGTGCCAGTAGACCGAGACTTTCACACACAGATACGCAGTATTTT	CASRPRLSHTDTQYF
TRBV25-1	-	TRBJ1-4	-	TGTGCCAGCAGTGATCACAAGGGTAATGAAAAACTGTTTTTT	CASSDHKGNEKLFF
TRBV9	-	TRBJ1-2	-	TGTGCCAGCAGCGTGGAACAGGGCTATGGCTACACCTTC	CASSVEQGYGYTF
TRBV7-3	few	TRBJ2-1	-	TGTGCCAGCAGCTTAGATACCCCAGCCTACAATGAGCAGTTCTTC	CASSLDTPAYNEQFF
TRBV19	few	TRBJ2-7	TRBD1	TGTGCCAGTAGTAGGACCGGGACAGGGGGCTACGAGCAGTACTTC	CASSRTGTGGYEQYF
TRBV7-6	few	TRBJ2-7	TRBD1	TGTGCCAGCAGCCACTCCGGGACAGGGGTCTACGAGCAGTACTTC	CASSHSGTGVYEQYF
TRBV11-2	-	TRBJ1-6	TRBD1	TGTGCCAGTCGACCGGACAGGGCCGAAAATTCACCCCTCCACTTT	CASRPDRAENSPLHF
TRBV12-3/TRBV12-4	-	TRBJ1-5	-	TGTGCCAGCAGTGGGACCCATGGGGATCAGCCCCAGCATTTT	CASSGTHGDQPQHF
TRBV4-1	-	TRBJ2-7	-	TGCGCCAGCAGCCAAGAAACCCGAATCTCCTACGAGCAGTACTTC	CASSQETRISYEQYF
TRBV9	-	TRBJ2-7	-	TGTGCCAGCAGCCAAGATCAGTGGGACCCGGGACTCAAAAGGAGGTCCTACGAGCAGTACTTC	CASSQDQWDPGLKRRSYEQYF
TRBV20-1	-	TRBJ2-7	-	TGCAGTGCTTCCCCAGGACTGATCCAATACGAGCAGTACTTC	CSASPGLIQYEQYF
TRBV25-1	once	TRBJ1-1	TRBD1	TGTGCCAGCAGTGGAGGCTCGACAGGGTACGATGCGTCCACTGAAGCTTTCTTT	CASSGGSTGYDASTEAFF